Listed below are T cell receptor beta chains from one sample, sequenced in a study of shared clonotypes between healthy human individuals. Method: immunoSEQ multiplex PCR; TCRdb's copy keeps in-frame clones and lacks some. The repertoire has some 2,100,000 clones, 90% to 97% of them found once; the top ten carry less than 0.15%. The sequenced sample consisted of naive CD4+ T cells sorted from blood. The receptors here all came from a man in his late teens or twenties in good health. CDR3s include the opening cysteine and the closing phenylalanine or tryptophan. The D gene is left open where the match is weak. Rows may omit the clone size; those that give it use once, few, many or a size class.

v_call	d_call	j_call	clone_size	cdr3_aa	cdr3_nt
TRBV25-1	TRBD2	TRBJ2-1	NA	CASSVRVAGGPHNEQFF	TGTGCCAGCAGTGTAAGGGTAGCGGGGGGGCCCCACAATGAGCAGTTCTTC
TRBV28	NA	TRBJ1-5	NA	CASTLGRSNQPQHF	TGTGCCAGCACTTTGGGCCGCAGCAATCAGCCCCAGCATTTT
TRBV19	TRBD1	TRBJ1-1	NA	CASSTWTGVTEAFF	TGTGCCAGTAGTACGTGGACAGGGGTTACTGAAGCTTTCTTT
TRBV5-1	NA	TRBJ2-1	NA	CASSLGSKGSEQFF	TGCGCCAGCAGCTTGGGGTCGAAAGGTAGTGAGCAGTTCTTC
TRBV7-2	NA	TRBJ2-3	NA	CASSLEVGTDTQYF	TGTGCCAGCAGCTTAGAGGTCGGCACAGATACGCAGTATTTT
TRBV21-1	NA	TRBJ2-3	once	CASRVSTDTQYF	TGTGCCAGTCGAGTTAGCACAGATACGCAGTATTTT
TRBV10-3	NA	TRBJ2-3	once	CAISESPVDTQYF	TGTGCCATCAGTGAGTCCCCGGTCGATACGCAGTATTTT
TRBV4-1	NA	TRBJ1-5	NA	CASSQGVGNQPQHF	TGCGCCAGCAGCCAGGGGGTAGGCAATCAGCCCCAGCATTTT
TRBV4-1	NA	TRBJ1-2	once	CASSITSPGGYTF	TGCGCCAGCAGCATTACCTCCCCGGGCGGCTACACCTTC
TRBV29-1	TRBD1	TRBJ2-1	NA	CSKQGATNEQFF	TGCAGCAAACAGGGGGCGACCAATGAGCAGTTCTTC
TRBV2	NA	TRBJ1-5	NA	CATNQGNSNQPQHF	TGTGCCACTAATCAGGGAAATAGCAATCAGCCCCAGCATTTT
TRBV6-5	TRBD2	TRBJ2-1	NA	CASRPGGGNEQFF	TGTGCCAGCAGGCCGGGAGGTGGCAATGAGCAGTTCTTC
TRBV7-2	NA	TRBJ1-5	NA	CASSLVGGMDQPQHF	TGTGCCAGCAGCTTAGTGGGGGGTATGGATCAGCCCCAGCATTTT
TRBV5-1	NA	TRBJ2-5	NA	CASSLGPGGRYQETQYF	TGCGCCAGCAGCTTGGGCCCCGGGGGCCGTTACCAAGAGACCCAGTACTTC
TRBV6-6	NA	TRBJ2-3	NA	CASSYLAGGTDTQYF	TGTGCCAGCAGTTACTTGGCAGGGGGCACAGATACGCAGTATTTT
TRBV5-3	TRBD1	TRBJ2-1	NA	CARSPTGYEQFF	TGTGCCAGAAGCCCGACAGGGTATGAGCAGTTCTTC
TRBV28	NA	TRBJ2-6	NA	CASSSAQTGANVLTF	TGTGCCAGCAGTTCAGCCCAAACTGGGGCCAACGTCCTGACTTTC
TRBV6-1	TRBD1	TRBJ2-7	once	CASRSSTGNYEQYF	TGTGCCAGCAGATCCTCGACAGGGAACTACGAGCAGTACTTC
TRBV14	TRBD2	TRBJ2-2	NA	CASSPRSGRGSGTGELFF	TGTGCCAGCAGCCCGAGGAGCGGGCGCGGGAGCGGGACCGGGGAGCTGTTTTTT
TRBV30	NA	TRBJ1-1	NA	CAWRGGRNTEAFF	TGTGCCTGGAGGGGGGGCAGGAACACTGAAGCTTTCTTT
TRBV20-1	NA	TRBJ1-2	NA	CSAQGDGYTF	TGCAGTGCGCAGGGTGATGGCTACACCTTC
TRBV7-9	NA	TRBJ1-2	NA	CASSPGTYGYTF	TGTGCCAGCAGCCCCGGCACCTATGGCTACACCTTC
TRBV9	NA	TRBJ1-5	NA	CASSVEHRPNQPQHF	TGTGCCAGCAGCGTAGAGCACAGGCCCAATCAGCCCCAGCATTTT
TRBV27	NA	TRBJ1-5	NA	CASRPLSNQPQHF	TGTGCCAGCAGGCCTTTGAGCAATCAGCCCCAGCATTTT
TRBV28	NA	TRBJ1-2	NA	CASRPRDRTPSYGYTF	TGTGCCAGCAGGCCCCGGGACCGAACACCTTCCTATGGCTACACCTTC
TRBV10-1	TRBD2	TRBJ2-1	NA	CASRDGTSGRNEQFF	TGCGCCAGCAGAGACGGGACTAGCGGGAGGAATGAGCAGTTCTTC
TRBV5-1	TRBD1	TRBJ2-5	NA	CASSPDRAETQYF	TGCGCCAGCAGCCCAGACAGGGCAGAGACCCAGTACTTC
TRBV7-3	NA	TRBJ1-1	NA	CASSRGADTEAFF	TGTGCCAGCAGTAGAGGGGCCGACACTGAAGCTTTCTTT
TRBV6-6	NA	TRBJ2-7	NA	CASSYDLVYEQYF	TGTGCCAGCAGTTACGATCTTGTCTACGAGCAGTACTTC
TRBV5-1	NA	TRBJ2-3	NA	CASSNSRSGTDTQYF	TGCGCCAGCAGCAATTCGCGGTCAGGGACAGATACGCAGTATTTT
TRBV2	NA	TRBJ1-1	NA	CASSERWGVGTEAFF	TGTGCCAGCAGTGAACGGTGGGGAGTGGGCACTGAAGCTTTCTTT
TRBV11-2	TRBD2	TRBJ2-7	NA	CASSLGSGGVYEQYF	TGTGCCAGCAGCTTAGGGAGCGGGGGGGTCTACGAGCAGTACTTC
TRBV5-6	TRBD1	TRBJ1-6	NA	CASSLAGAGGNSPLHF	TGTGCCAGCAGCTTGGCCGGGGCAGGGGGAAATTCACCCCTCCACTTT
TRBV19	NA	TRBJ2-1	NA	CASSPHRGGNEQFF	TGTGCCAGTAGTCCACACAGGGGAGGCAATGAGCAGTTCTTC
TRBV5-4	TRBD2	TRBJ2-2	NA	CASSSGLAQITGELFF	TGTGCCAGCAGCTCAGGACTAGCTCAAATCACCGGGGAGCTGTTTTTT
TRBV29-1	TRBD1	TRBJ2-3	NA	CSVVGDRGVSSYF	TGCAGCGTTGTAGGTGACAGGGGGGTCTCCAGTTATTTT
TRBV7-9	NA	TRBJ2-3	NA	CASSGSTDTQYF	TGTGCCAGTTCCGGGAGCACAGATACGCAGTATTTT
TRBV7-9	NA	TRBJ2-7	NA	CASSLATGYYEQYF	TGTGCCAGCAGCTTAGCCACAGGGTACTACGAGCAGTACTTC
TRBV6-5	NA	TRBJ1-1	NA	CASSYSMDTEAFF	TGTGCCAGCAGTTACTCGATGGACACTGAAGCTTTCTTT
TRBV25-1	NA	TRBJ1-2	NA	CASRREGGAGYTF	TGTGCCAGCAGGAGGGAGGGTGGGGCAGGCTACACCTTC
TRBV10-1	TRBD2	TRBJ2-1	NA	CASSDPSGSYNEQFF	TGCGCCAGCAGTGATCCCAGCGGGAGCTACAATGAGCAGTTCTTC
TRBV6-1	NA	TRBJ2-1	NA	CASIPVMGAYNEQFF	TGTGCCAGCATCCCAGTCATGGGTGCCTACAATGAGCAGTTCTTC
TRBV5-1	NA	TRBJ2-7	NA	CASSLGTGLGEQYF	TGCGCCAGCAGCTTGGGAACAGGTTTGGGAGAGCAGTACTTC
TRBV7-9	TRBD1	TRBJ2-2	NA	CATRGQTNTGELFF	TGTGCCACCCGGGGACAGACGAACACCGGGGAGCTGTTTTTT
TRBV6-6	TRBD1	TRBJ1-6	once	CASSYAFEGAGSPLHF	TGTGCCAGCAGTTACGCCTTTGAGGGGGCAGGTTCACCCCTCCACTTT